Listed below are T cell receptor beta chains from one sample, sequenced in a study of blood T cell repertoires in COVID-19. TCRdb keeps only in-frame clones here, not all; method: immunoSEQ multiplex PCR. This sample has about 320,000 clones, with under 95% found just once. The sequenced sample consisted of PBMCs or T cells enriched from blood (not recorded which). Receptors were obtained from a man in his sixties who had recovered from COVID-19. The CDR3 runs from the conserved cysteine through the conserved F or W. Fields, in order: D gene, clone size, V gene, J gene, CDR3 DNA, CDR3 protein. A D gene is named only where the DNA matches it firmly. The size of a clone is reported for some rows only, either as once, few or many, or as a class for expanded clones.

TRBD1	-	TRBV7-8	TRBJ1-4	TGTGCCAGCAGCTTCGTTGGGACAGGGAGGGAAAAACTGTTTTTT	CASSFVGTGREKLFF
-	once	TRBV14	TRBJ1-6	TGTGCCAGCAGCCAAGTCCGGGTTTCACCCCTCCACTTT	CASSQVRVSPLHF
TRBD2	-	TRBV27	TRBJ2-1	TGTGCCAGCAGTTTAGCCAGCGGGGAAACCTACAATGAGCAGTTCTTC	CASSLASGETYNEQFF
TRBD1	-	TRBV18	TRBJ1-1	TGTGCCAGCTCACCCCTATCACAGGGGAATAACACTGAAGCTTTCTTT	CASSPLSQGNNTEAFF
TRBD1	-	TRBV5-1	TRBJ1-5	TGCGCCAGCAGCTCACAGGGGAGCAATCAGCCCCAGCATTTT	CASSSQGSNQPQHF
-	-	TRBV11-3	TRBJ2-2	TGTGCCAGCAGCCCACTAGGGCCCAGCATGAGGGCCGGGGAGCTGTTTTTT	CASSPLGPSMRAGELFF
-	-	TRBV27	TRBJ1-2	TGTGCCACTCCTCGGGGGGGCGGCTACACCTTC	CATPRGGGYTF
-	-	TRBV19	TRBJ1-2	TGTGCCAGTAGTAATAGACCGAGCGCTAACTATGGCTACACCTTC	CASSNRPSANYGYTF
TRBD2	few	TRBV2	TRBJ2-2	TGTGCCAGCACAGGGTTCGGGGGGACCGGGGAGCTGTTTTTT	CASTGFGGTGELFF
-	-	TRBV20-1	TRBJ2-7	TGCAGTGCTAGTTCCTTGGGGGGCTCCTACGAGCAGTACTTC	CSASSLGGSYEQYF
-	-	TRBV28	TRBJ1-3	TGTGCCAGCAGTTTACCGGGAGGGGTATACGGGGACACCATATATTTT	CASSLPGGVYGDTIYF
TRBD1	-	TRBV27	TRBJ1-6	TGTGCCAGCAGTTCAGACAGGGGACATAATTCACCCCTCCACTTT	CASSSDRGHNSPLHF
-	-	TRBV5-5	TRBJ2-7	TGTGCCAGCAGCACACGGCGGGAACTCCCCTACGAGCAGTACTTC	CASSTRRELPYEQYF
-	-	TRBV6-5	TRBJ1-2	TGTGCCAGCCGGGGGGCTAGGGAAGGCTACACCTTC	CASRGAREGYTF
-	-	TRBV4-1	TRBJ2-4	TGCGCCAGCAGCCAAGAAGCTGGGTCGGGGAGGCACATTCAGTACTTC	CASSQEAGSGRHIQYF
-	-	TRBV10-3	TRBJ1-2	TGTGCCATCAGTGAGTCGAGGTCCGAGGAAGGCTACACCTTC	CAISESRSEEGYTF
-	-	TRBV4-3	TRBJ1-6	TGCGCCAGCAGCCAAGATTCGGGGGGAGATTCACCCCTCCACTTT	CASSQDSGGDSPLHF
TRBD1	-	TRBV7-8	TRBJ1-2	TGTGCCAGCAGCCAGGGACAGGGATTATCCTATGGCTACACCTTC	CASSQGQGLSYGYTF
TRBD1	-	TRBV27	TRBJ1-1	TGTGCCAGCAGTCGGGGGACAGGGAATAGGAACACTGAAGCTTTCTTT	CASSRGTGNRNTEAFF
-	-	TRBV30	TRBJ2-7	TGTGCCTGGAGTGTATTAACCTACGAGCAGTACTTC	CAWSVLTYEQYF
TRBD1	-	TRBV4-1	TRBJ2-1	TGCGCCAGCAGCCAAGTGTTTCGGGACAGGGCTCATGAGCAGTTCTTC	CASSQVFRDRAHEQFF
TRBD2	-	TRBV9	TRBJ2-5	TGTGCCAGCACCGGAGCGGGGGGGGAGACCCAGTACTTC	CASTGAGGETQYF
-	-	TRBV30	TRBJ2-5	TGTGCCTGGACTACAGGCGGGACAGATGCCCGATTGCGAGAGACCCAGTACTTC	CAWTTGGTDARLRETQYF
TRBD1	-	TRBV27	TRBJ1-2	TGTGCCAGCAGTCCCCGGACAGGGTTTTCCTATGGCTACACCTTC	CASSPRTGFSYGYTF
TRBD2	-	TRBV10-3	TRBJ2-1	TGTGCCATCAGTGAGAGGACTAGCCCTTACAATGAGCAGTTCTTC	CAISERTSPYNEQFF
-	-	TRBV27	TRBJ1-2	TGTGCCAGCAGTTATTCAGATACTAACTATGGCTACACCTTC	CASSYSDTNYGYTF
TRBD2	-	TRBV6-5	TRBJ2-1	TGTGCCAGCAGGAAGCGGGAGGGGTCCTACAATGAGCAGTTCTTC	CASRKREGSYNEQFF
TRBD1	-	TRBV25-1	TRBJ1-4	TGTGCCAGCAGTAGACAGGGGCGAAAACTGTTTTTT	CASSRQGRKLFF
-	-	TRBV12-3/TRBV12-4	TRBJ1-2	TGTGCCAGCAGATCGGACGGGACTCGGGGCTACACCTTC	CASRSDGTRGYTF
TRBD2	once	TRBV5-1	TRBJ2-7	TGCGCCAGCAGCTCGGGACTAGCGGAGCTTACTCACTACGAGCAGTACTTC	CASSSGLAELTHYEQYF
TRBD1	-	TRBV27	TRBJ2-7	TGTGCCAGCAGTTCGCGGACAGGCGATGCCTACGAGCAGTACTTC	CASSSRTGDAYEQYF
TRBD1	-	TRBV7-9	TRBJ2-7	TGTGCCAGCAGCCCAACAGGGGGGAAACAGTACTTC	CASSPTGGKQYF
TRBD1	-	TRBV30	TRBJ1-4	TGTGCCTGCATGACGGACCGGGACAGGGTTAATAATGAAAAACTGTTTTTT	CACMTDRDRVNNEKLFF
TRBD1	once	TRBV5-5	TRBJ1-1	TGTGCCAGCAGCTTGGGACAGGGGCTGGCCACTGAAGCTTTCTTT	CASSLGQGLATEAFF
TRBD1	-	TRBV6-5	TRBJ2-3	TGTGCCAGCAGTTATTACAGGGGGTCGACAGATACGCAGTATTTT	CASSYYRGSTDTQYF
-	-	TRBV7-6	TRBJ1-3	TGTGCCAGCAGCTTAGATACCAGTGCAGGCTCTGGAAACACCATATATTTT	CASSLDTSAGSGNTIYF
-	once	TRBV5-1	TRBJ1-4	TGCGCCAGCAGCTTGCAGTCAACTAATGAAAAACTGTTTTTT	CASSLQSTNEKLFF
TRBD1	-	TRBV4-3	TRBJ1-1	TGCGCCAGCAGCCCCGGGACAGTCAACACTGAAGCTTTCTTT	CASSPGTVNTEAFF
-	-	TRBV10-1	TRBJ2-4	TGCGCCAGCACTGAATCGAGGGTAATAGCCAAAAACATTCAGTACTTC	CASTESRVIAKNIQYF
-	-	TRBV28	TRBJ2-7	TGTGCCAGCAGTTCGAACACTCTCACAGGGGAGGACACCTACGAGCAGTACTTC	CASSSNTLTGEDTYEQYF
-	-	TRBV5-1	TRBJ1-1	TGCGCCAGCAGCGTCACAGGGTCTTGGAGCACTGAAGCTTTCTTT	CASSVTGSWSTEAFF
TRBD1	-	TRBV27	TRBJ1-4	TGTGCCAGCAGCTTAGGGGGACAGTTGCGTGAAAAACTGTTTTTT	CASSLGGQLREKLFF
-	-	TRBV7-2	TRBJ1-1	TGTGCCAGCAGCTCAAATCAGGGGTATGAAGCTTTCTTT	CASSSNQGYEAFF
-	many	TRBV5-1	TRBJ2-5	TGCGCCAGCAACCGAGGGGGATCTGGGGGTCAAGAGACCCAGTACTTC	CASNRGGSGGQETQYF
-	-	TRBV11-3	TRBJ2-2	TGTGCCAGCAGAACTAGCAACACCGGGGAGCTGTTTTTT	CASRTSNTGELFF
-	-	TRBV18	TRBJ2-2	TGTGCCAGCTCACCAGGGAGTGGCACCGGGGAGCTGTTTTTT	CASSPGSGTGELFF
TRBD1	-	TRBV2	TRBJ1-5	TGTGCCAGCAGAGGGGACAGGGAGAACGGAGATCAGCCCCAGCATTTT	CASRGDRENGDQPQHF
TRBD1	-	TRBV10-3	TRBJ2-3	TGTGCCATCAGTGAGTCGAACAGGGGCGCAGATACGCAGTATTTT	CAISESNRGADTQYF
TRBD1	-	TRBV3-1/TRBV3-2	TRBJ2-5	TGTGCCAGCAGGCGGACAGGGGCTGGAGAGACCCAGTACTTC	CASRRTGAGETQYF
-	-	TRBV3-1/TRBV3-2	TRBJ2-1	TGTGCCAGCAGCCAGCATGAACGTCCCGCCGGGGGGCAGTTCTTC	CASSQHERPAGGQFF
-	-	TRBV2	TRBJ1-1	TGTGCCAGCGGCCCTTTGGGAGGGGGAAACACTGAAGCTTTCTTT	CASGPLGGGNTEAFF
-	-	TRBV3-1/TRBV3-2	TRBJ2-3	TGTGCCAGCAGCCAACAGGGCGCAGATACGCAGTATTTT	CASSQQGADTQYF
-	-	TRBV3-1/TRBV3-2	TRBJ1-1	TGTGCCAGCAGCTTAGGACTCACGAACACTGAAGCTTTCTTT	CASSLGLTNTEAFF
-	-	TRBV29-1	TRBJ2-2	TGCAGCGTTGACAGCGCGAACACCGGGGAGCTGTTTTTT	CSVDSANTGELFF
TRBD2	many	TRBV11-3	TRBJ2-1	TGTGCCAGCAGCAGAGCGGGGGGCCAGCAGGGTAGTGAGCAGTTCTTC	CASSRAGGQQGSEQFF
TRBD2	-	TRBV11-2	TRBJ2-2	TGTGCCAGCAGCCGGTCCCTAGCGGGGGTCACCGGGGAGCTGTTTTTT	CASSRSLAGVTGELFF
TRBD1	-	TRBV5-1	TRBJ2-1	TGCGCCAGCAACTCGGGACAGGGGACCTACAATGAGCAGTTCTTC	CASNSGQGTYNEQFF
-	-	TRBV9	TRBJ1-1	TGTGCCAGCAGCGAACAGGGAAACACTGAAGCTTTCTTT	CASSEQGNTEAFF
TRBD1	-	TRBV11-3	TRBJ2-7	TGTGCCAGCAGGGGACAGGGGGGGTTGGTCTACGAGCAGTACTTC	CASRGQGGLVYEQYF
-	-	TRBV15	TRBJ1-2	TGTGCCACCAGCAGAGTCGGCAGGGATAACTATGGCTACACCTTC	CATSRVGRDNYGYTF